This paragraph covers one T cell receptor beta chain sequence. These data belong to a study of blood T cell repertoires in COVID-19. Across the whole study: Samples taken during acute and convalescent COVID-19 were collected in the United States, Italy and Spain. T cells, B-cell-depleted T cells, or PBMCs supplied cDNA or gDNA.

The germline V and J ends were trimmed by 10 bases and 8 bases, with 18 bases remaining between them. Germline values: CDR1 ENHRY, CDR2 SYGVKD. This CDR3 spans 14 amino acids. In the study's own analysis: Amplifying reference gene primers gave estimates of nucleated cell counts. Some clones are missing from TCRdb's copy, which holds only in-frame ones; the method was immunoSEQ multiplex PCR. Clone size and V and J calls were adopted from that table, with D and trimming inferred from the DNA. The sample includes approximately 51,000 clones, about nine tenths seen only once; the top ten take 6.5%. Sequencing input: peripheral blood. The TCR sequence derives from a man between 45 and 60 years old with active COVID-19. V is TRBV10-3 and J is TRBJ1-6; possibly TRBD1 for D (5 bases). Here the CDR3 reads CATHTGTADSPLHF. CDR3 DNA sequence: TGTGCCACCCATACAGGCACCGCGGATTCACCCCTCCACTTT.